This is a list of T cell receptor beta chains from one sample in a study of T cell repertoires in cytomegalovirus infection. TCRdb processed the reads anew with MiXCR; each CDR3 protein has one entry. The sample contains around 77,000 distinct CDR3 sequences, approximately 22% of which appear only once. Antigen specificity for these receptors is unknown. The material sequenced was CD8+ T cells from cultured PBMCs, taken from culture after CMV antigen stimulation. The receptors derive from a human donor in good health (CMV status not recorded). Some clones in this sample may be carry-over from other donors' samples. Each CDR3 is given with its conserved first and last residue. Each record gives: V gene, CDR3 length, J gene, D gene, clone size, CDR3 protein, CDR3 DNA. D genes are given only for firm matches. The size entry is marked missing in some rows and otherwise reads once, few, many or a size class.

V gene: TRBV28; CDR3 length: 13; J gene: TRBJ1-1; D gene: -; clone size: many; CDR3 protein: CASLQNPNTEAFF; CDR3 DNA: TGTGCCAGCCTACAGAATCCGAACACTGAAGCTTTCTTT
V gene: TRBV6-1; CDR3 length: 11; J gene: TRBJ1-5; D gene: -; clone size: few; CDR3 protein: CASSYNQPQHF; CDR3 DNA: TGTGCCAGCAGTTATAATCAGCCCCAGCATTTT
V gene: TRBV7-8; CDR3 length: 16; J gene: TRBJ1-4; D gene: -; clone size: -; CDR3 protein: CASSLAFRHTNEKLFF; CDR3 DNA: TGTGCCAGCAGCTTAGCTTTCAGGCATACTAATGAAAAACTGTTTTTT
V gene: TRBV7-9; CDR3 length: 17; J gene: TRBJ1-4; D gene: -; clone size: -; CDR3 protein: CASSSRGQGRANEKLFF; CDR3 DNA: TGTGCCAGCAGCTCCAGGGGTCAGGGAAGGGCTAATGAAAAACTGTTTTTT
V gene: TRBV27; CDR3 length: 17; J gene: TRBJ1-5; D gene: TRBD1; clone size: -; CDR3 protein: CASRGKDRGLFGGPQHF; CDR3 DNA: TGTGCCAGCAGGGGGAAGGACAGGGGCCTCTTCGGGGGGCCCCAGCATTTT
V gene: TRBV12-3/TRBV12-4; CDR3 length: 11; J gene: TRBJ2-7; D gene: -; clone size: -; CDR3 protein: CASTPGVQQYF; CDR3 DNA: TGTGCCAGCACCCCTGGAGTACAGCAGTACTTC
V gene: TRBV12-3/TRBV12-4; CDR3 length: 14; J gene: TRBJ2-3; D gene: -; clone size: -; CDR3 protein: CASTAPPYKDTQYF; CDR3 DNA: TGTGCCAGCACCGCCCCGCCGTACAAAGATACGCAGTATTTT
V gene: TRBV27; CDR3 length: 13; J gene: TRBJ1-2; D gene: -; clone size: -; CDR3 protein: CASSSRPSYGYTF; CDR3 DNA: TGTGCCAGCAGTTCCCGACCATCCTATGGCTACACCTTC
V gene: TRBV12-3/TRBV12-4; CDR3 length: 14; J gene: TRBJ1-2; D gene: -; clone size: few; CDR3 protein: CASSAIGVRYGYTF; CDR3 DNA: TGTGCCAGCAGTGCAATAGGGGTCCGTTATGGCTACACCTTC
V gene: TRBV7-2; CDR3 length: 15; J gene: TRBJ1-1; D gene: -; clone size: few; CDR3 protein: CASSLDMGARAEAFF; CDR3 DNA: TGTGCCAGCAGCTTAGATATGGGGGCTAGGGCTGAAGCTTTCTTT
V gene: TRBV12-3/TRBV12-4; CDR3 length: 13; J gene: TRBJ1-2; D gene: TRBD1; clone size: few; CDR3 protein: CASSAGGPYGYTF; CDR3 DNA: TGTGCCAGCAGTGCAGGGGGACCCTATGGCTACACCTTC
V gene: TRBV6-5; CDR3 length: 16; J gene: TRBJ2-7; D gene: -; clone size: -; CDR3 protein: CASSYWGGGFSYEQYF; CDR3 DNA: TGTGCCAGCAGTTACTGGGGCGGGGGCTTCTCCTACGAGCAGTACTTC
V gene: TRBV7-8; CDR3 length: 13; J gene: TRBJ2-7; D gene: -; clone size: few; CDR3 protein: CASSFALAAEQYF; CDR3 DNA: TGTGCCAGCAGCTTCGCCCTGGCCGCGGAGCAGTACTTC
V gene: TRBV7-9; CDR3 length: 12; J gene: TRBJ2-7; D gene: -; clone size: few; CDR3 protein: CASSYGPGEQYF; CDR3 DNA: TGTGCCAGCAGCTACGGCCCTGGCGAGCAGTACTTC
V gene: TRBV29-1; CDR3 length: 15; J gene: TRBJ1-3; D gene: -; clone size: -; CDR3 protein: CSVEDPGSRGNTIYF; CDR3 DNA: TGCAGCGTTGAAGATCCGGGGAGTAGGGGAAACACCATATATTTT
V gene: TRBV9; CDR3 length: 15; J gene: TRBJ1-1; D gene: -; clone size: -; CDR3 protein: CASSDSQEENTEAFF; CDR3 DNA: TGTGCCAGCAGCGACAGTCAGGAAGAGAACACTGAAGCTTTCTTT
V gene: TRBV7-2; CDR3 length: 15; J gene: TRBJ2-7; D gene: -; clone size: few; CDR3 protein: CASSLDGVFTYEQYF; CDR3 DNA: TGTGCCAGCAGCTTAGACGGCGTATTTACCTACGAGCAGTACTTC
V gene: TRBV7-6; CDR3 length: 18; J gene: TRBJ2-7; D gene: -; clone size: -; CDR3 protein: CASSLNLPTIPGAYEQYF; CDR3 DNA: TGTGCCAGCAGCTTAAATCTCCCTACTATCCCGGGGGCCTACGAGCAGTACTTC
V gene: TRBV6-2/TRBV6-3; CDR3 length: 12; J gene: TRBJ1-1; D gene: -; clone size: few; CDR3 protein: CASSRTYTEAFF; CDR3 DNA: TGTGCCAGCAGTCGGACGTACACTGAAGCTTTCTTT
V gene: TRBV7-4; CDR3 length: 11; J gene: TRBJ1-4; D gene: -; clone size: -; CDR3 protein: CASTSGEKLFF; CDR3 DNA: TGTGCCAGCACCTCAGGGGAGAAACTGTTTTTT